One T cell receptor (beta chain) is described in this entry. Its specificity is not known. TCRdb passed the 5' RACE reads through MiXCR, listing each CDR3 protein once. This sample carries approximately 1.8 million distinct CDR3 sequences, 32% of them seen once, and the ten largest clones take around 0.25%. CDR3 length equals 16 residues. The sample is drawn from a study of identical twins. Overall study findings and caveats: Within beta out-of-frame sequences, the excess sharing observed between twins was weaker. Interpretation of the results relied on cross-sectional statistical analysis and not on following the same donors. Excess low generation probability was seen in twin-shared out-of-frame alpha sequences.

The J gene is TRBJ1-5, the V gene TRBV21-1; TRBD1 is the table's D call and was not checked against the DNA. TRBV21-1 is a pseudogene. The receptor comes from a newborn girl in good health. Sequenced input: cord blood. CDR3 sequence reads: CASSTRQGASNRPQHF. The CDR3 DNA follows: TGTGCCAGCAGCACCCGACAGGGGGCGAGCAATCGGCCCCAGCATTTT.